One sample yielded the 2 T cell receptor beta chains listed below, sequenced in a study of shared clonotypes between healthy human individuals. Naive CD8 cells were CD45RO-negative, positively selected for CCR7, excluding terminally differentiated effector memory CD45RA+ cells. Repertoires were generated with immunoSEQ multiplex PCR, while TCRdb's copy carries only in-frame clones and drops some. In the table there are about 590,000 clones, about 95% of which are singletons. The sample was naive CD8+ T cells sorted from blood. The source is a woman between 25 and 40 years old in good health.

This chain joins TRBV25-1 and TRBJ2-1; 7 nucleotides match TRBD2. From germline, CDR1 is MGHDK and CDR2 SYGVNS. With V trimmed by 10 bases and J by 7 bases, 4 bases remained unmatched. The CDR3 contains 11 residues. This CDR3 reads CATQGGNEQFF. The CDR3 DNA follows: TGTGCCACCCAGGGAGGGAATGAGCAGTTCTTC.

The V gene is TRBV28, the J gene TRBJ2-7; 12 nucleotides align to TRBD2. The CDR3 extends over 16 amino acids. Germline V CDR1 and CDR2: MDHEN, SYDVKM. J gave up 1 base and V 4 bases, and 5 bases lay outside the gene matches. In nucleotides, the CDR3 is TGTGCCAGCAGTTGGGAGCTAGCGGGAGGGTCCTACGAGCAGTACTTC. Protein product: CASSWELAGGSYEQYF.